The entry below gives a single T cell receptor (beta chain) sequence along with its context. The sample originates from a study of blood T cell repertoires in COVID-19. Study as a whole: There were acute and convalescent COVID-19 samples, and they came from the United States, Italy and Spain. From T cells, B-cell-depleted T cells, or PBMCs came the material, which was cDNA or gDNA.

The assay was immunoSEQ multiplex PCR, and TCRdb's table has in-frame clones only and misses some. The sample lists 49,000 or so clones; around 86% were seen once. Sequencing was performed on peripheral blood. The receptor was isolated from a man aged 55 to 70 with active COVID-19.

CDR3 residues: CASSPDILSYEQYF. In DNA, the CDR3 is TGTGCCAGCAGTCCGGACATTTTATCCTACGAGCAGTACTTC. The rearrangement joins TRBV7-2 to TRBJ2-7, with D possibly matching TRBD1 (5 bases). Looked up from germline, CDR1 is SGHTA and CDR2 is FQGNSA. The CDR3 covers 14 residues. Trimming removed 6 bases at V and 1 base at J, with 13 bases between.